These T cell receptor beta chains were read from a single sample in a study of CD8 T cells in Susac syndrome. TCRdb re-derived calls from the immunoSEQ multiplex PCR reads in MiXCR, one entry per CDR3 protein. The sample holds 50,000 or so distinct CDR3 sequences; 93% are singletons and the top ten take 0.45% to 0.65%. The source material was CD8+ T cells from PBMCs. These receptors were obtained from a human donor with multiple sclerosis. Each CDR3 is given with its conserved first and last residue. The D gene is left open where the match is weak. Some rows have no size entry. The others give once, few or many, or a class for an expanded clone.

V	size	J	D	CDR3	DNA
TRBV27	NA	TRBJ2-7	NA	CASSLSGGSEQYF	TGTGCCAGCAGTTTATCAGGAGGATCCGAGCAGTACTTC
TRBV19	once	TRBJ1-1	NA	CASSIAGDRTEAFF	TGTGCCAGTAGTATCGCAGGGGATCGCACTGAAGCTTTCTTT
TRBV28	NA	TRBJ2-2	TRBD1	CASSRDPGTAFTGELFF	TGTGCCAGCAGCCGAGACCCCGGGACAGCTTTCACCGGGGAGCTGTTTTTT
TRBV4-1	NA	TRBJ2-7	TRBD2	CASSQAEASGGDSYEQYF	TGCGCCAGCAGCCAAGCGGAGGCTAGCGGGGGTGATTCGTACGAGCAGTACTTC
TRBV15	NA	TRBJ2-1	NA	CATSREGNDEQFF	TGTGCCACCAGCAGAGAAGGGAACGATGAGCAGTTCTTC
TRBV20-1	NA	TRBJ2-2	NA	CSARDYSYRAVGELFF	TGCAGTGCTAGAGATTACAGTTACAGGGCGGTCGGGGAGCTGTTTTTT
TRBV3-1	NA	TRBJ1-4	NA	CASSQESGVSEKLFF	TGTGCCAGCAGCCAAGAATCTGGGGTCAGCGAAAAACTGTTTTTT
TRBV5-1	NA	TRBJ2-7	NA	CASSLADRIYEQYF	TGCGCCAGCAGCTTGGCTGACAGGATCTACGAGCAGTACTTC
TRBV4-3	once	TRBJ2-3	NA	CASSQKDRSTDTQYF	TGCGCCAGCAGCCAAAAAGACAGGAGCACAGATACGCAGTATTTT
TRBV20-1	NA	TRBJ2-7	NA	CSARDLADYEQYF	TGCAGTGCTAGAGATCTGGCGGACTACGAGCAGTACTTC
TRBV11-2	NA	TRBJ1-1	NA	CASSVANRNTEAFF	TGTGCCAGCAGCGTGGCTAATCGGAACACTGAAGCTTTCTTT
TRBV2	NA	TRBJ2-5	NA	CASSGMDSQETQYF	TGTGCCAGCAGTGGTATGGACAGTCAAGAGACCCAGTACTTC
TRBV27	NA	TRBJ2-7	TRBD2	CASSHFGGRNYEQYF	TGTGCCAGCAGCCATTTCGGCGGGAGGAACTACGAGCAGTACTTC
TRBV6-1	NA	TRBJ2-6	NA	CASSELPGSGANVLTF	TGTGCCAGCAGTGAGCTCCCGGGGTCTGGGGCCAACGTCCTGACTTTC
TRBV27	few	TRBJ2-7	NA	CASSPTRGEQYF	TGTGCCAGCAGTCCAACCCGGGGCGAGCAGTACTTC
TRBV10-3	NA	TRBJ2-7	NA	CAISEPSAGDYEQYF	TGTGCCATCAGTGAGCCGAGTGCAGGCGACTACGAGCAGTACTTC
TRBV9	NA	TRBJ1-1	TRBD1	CASSVSGTGFTEAFF	TGTGCCAGCAGCGTTAGCGGGACAGGGTTCACTGAAGCTTTCTTT
TRBV24-1	NA	TRBJ2-1	NA	CATSVGRATYNEQFF	TGTGCCACCAGTGTAGGCAGGGCCACCTACAATGAGCAGTTCTTC
TRBV10-3	NA	TRBJ1-2	NA	CANSYTGHGYGYTF	TGTGCCAACTCCTACACGGGACACGGCTATGGCTACACCTTC
TRBV7-9	NA	TRBJ1-2	TRBD1	CASSPTRDSLYGYTF	TGTGCCAGCAGCCCTACCCGGGACAGCCTTTATGGCTACACCTTC
TRBV29-1	NA	TRBJ2-7	TRBD2	CSVEDRLAGGFREQYF	TGCAGCGTTGAAGACCGACTAGCGGGGGGCTTTAGAGAGCAGTACTTC
TRBV20-1	NA	TRBJ2-1	NA	CSARDLEGPSYNEQFF	TGCAGTGCTAGAGATCTTGAGGGACCCTCCTACAATGAGCAGTTCTTC
TRBV25-1	once	TRBJ1-2	TRBD1	CASSDPKDRVIYGYTF	TGTGCCAGCAGTGATCCCAAGGACAGGGTAATCTATGGCTACACCTTC
TRBV5-4	NA	TRBJ1-2	NA	CASSSKPGGWGYTF	TGTGCCAGCAGCTCTAAGCCGGGAGGCTGGGGCTACACCTTC
TRBV7-8	NA	TRBJ2-6	NA	CASSSRATHYSGANVLTF	TGTGCCAGCAGTTCCAGGGCAACGCACTACTCTGGGGCCAACGTCCTGACTTTC
TRBV7-8	NA	TRBJ2-3	TRBD2	CASSLTARGATDTQYF	TGTGCCAGCAGCTTAACCGCGCGGGGGGCCACAGATACGCAGTATTTT
TRBV7-9	NA	TRBJ2-7	TRBD1	CASSRPDRGGHEQYF	TGTGCCAGCAGCAGACCTGACAGGGGAGGCCACGAGCAGTACTTC
TRBV20-1	NA	TRBJ1-1	NA	CSARDLGRFNTEAFF	TGCAGTGCTAGAGATCTCGGCAGATTCAACACTGAAGCTTTCTTT
TRBV27	NA	TRBJ1-5	NA	CASSSNRQSSNQPQHF	TGTGCCAGCAGTTCCAACCGACAGTCTAGCAATCAGCCCCAGCATTTT
TRBV6-1	NA	TRBJ1-1	NA	CASVEIDTEAFF	TGTGCCAGCGTTGAGATAGACACTGAAGCTTTCTTT
TRBV12-3/TRBV12-4	NA	TRBJ1-5	NA	CASSLALARNQPQHF	TGTGCCAGCAGTTTAGCGCTGGCAAGAAATCAGCCCCAGCATTTT
TRBV11-3	NA	TRBJ2-5	NA	CASSFPQPRETQYF	TGTGCCAGCAGCTTCCCCCAGCCCCGAGAGACCCAGTATTTC
TRBV14	NA	TRBJ1-1	TRBD1	CASSQGTGGMNTEAFF	TGTGCCAGCAGCCAAGGCACAGGGGGGATGAACACTGAAGCTTTCTTT
TRBV30	NA	TRBJ1-1	TRBD1	CARRGLMNTEAFF	TGTGCCAGGAGGGGGCTCATGAACACTGAAGCTTTCTTT
TRBV27	NA	TRBJ2-7	NA	CASSPPPYEQYF	TGTGCCAGCAGTCCCCCCCCGTACGAGCAGTACTTC
TRBV27	NA	TRBJ1-1	NA	CASSLGGTNTEAFF	TGTGCCAGCAGTTTAGGAGGGACAAACACTGAAGCTTTCTTT
TRBV4-3	NA	TRBJ2-1	NA	CASSLLPGDNEQFF	TGCGCCAGCAGCCTCCTCCCGGGAGACAATGAGCAGTTCTTC
TRBV5-4	NA	TRBJ1-2	NA	CASSLVAGQYGYTF	TGTGCCAGCAGCTTGGTTGCAGGGCAGTATGGCTACACCTTC
TRBV2	NA	TRBJ2-7	NA	CAKGRDSPYEQYF	TGTGCCAAAGGGAGGGACAGCCCCTACGAGCAGTACTTC
TRBV25-1	NA	TRBJ1-1	NA	CASSEYMRDVPVRTEAFF	TGTGCCAGCAGTGAATATATGAGGGACGTTCCCGTAAGGACTGAAGCTTTCTTT